Listed below are T cell receptor beta chains from one sample, sequenced in a study of T cells in tuberculosis. Profiled with immunoSEQ multiplex PCR; TCRdb holds only in-frame clones, not every one. The sample contains fewer than 55,000 clones, nearly 95% of which appear only once. The material sequenced was PBMCs. All receptors come from a donor aged 10 to 29 with latent tuberculosis or without tuberculosis infection. CDR3s include the opening cysteine and the closing phenylalanine or tryptophan. D genes are given only for firm matches. Only part of the rows carry a size: once, few, many, or a class if the clone is expanded.

clone size | J gene | V gene | D gene | CDR3 protein | CDR3 DNA
- | TRBJ1-2 | TRBV5-1 | - | CASSYGRQANYGYTF | TGCGCCAGCAGCTATGGCCGACAAGCTAACTATGGCTACACCTTC
- | TRBJ2-5 | TRBV9 | TRBD2 | CASSSGLAKETQYF | TGTGCCAGCAGCTCGGGACTAGCAAAGGAGACCCAGTACTTC
- | TRBJ1-1 | TRBV6-5 | - | CASSYVGGMDTEAFF | TGTGCCAGCAGTTACGTGGGAGGGATGGACACTGAAGCTTTCTTT
once | TRBJ2-1 | TRBV29-1 | - | CSVVSQQGNEQFF | TGCAGCGTTGTAAGTCAGCAGGGCAATGAGCAGTTCTTC
- | TRBJ2-7 | TRBV30 | - | CAWIGTPSYEQYF | TGTGCCTGGATCGGGACACCCTCCTACGAGCAGTACTTC
- | TRBJ1-1 | TRBV30 | - | CAWSVPQRDTEAFF | TGTGCCTGGAGTGTACCACAGAGGGACACTGAAGCTTTCTTT
- | TRBJ1-1 | TRBV6-5 | - | CASSPGAVEAFF | TGTGCCAGCAGTCCAGGGGCGGTGGAAGCTTTCTTT
- | TRBJ2-3 | TRBV27 | TRBD1 | CASSRRQGRTDTQYF | TGTGCCAGCAGCCGAAGACAGGGGAGGACAGATACGCAGTATTTT
- | TRBJ2-3 | TRBV2 | TRBD2 | CASSPELAGDTDTQYF | TGTGCCAGCAGTCCGGAACTAGCGGGAGACACAGATACGCAGTATTTT
- | TRBJ1-5 | TRBV10-3 | - | CAISESGATNQPQHF | TGTGCCATCAGTGAGTCGGGGGCTACCAATCAGCCCCAGCATTTT
- | TRBJ1-1 | TRBV4-1 | TRBD1 | CASSPTQTGGTLNTEAFF | TGCGCCAGCAGCCCAACCCAGACAGGGGGTACCCTGAACACTGAAGCTTTCTTT
- | TRBJ2-3 | TRBV5-1 | - | CASSPPTLEGADTQYF | TGCGCCAGCAGCCCCCCGACGCTCGAAGGGGCAGATACGCAGTATTTT
- | TRBJ1-2 | TRBV15 | - | CATIIDRPGIGYTF | TGTGCCACCATCATAGACAGGCCCGGAATTGGCTACACCTTC
- | TRBJ2-7 | TRBV30 | TRBD2 | CAWSGGGPSVEQYF | TGTGCCTGGAGCGGCGGGGGGCCCAGTGTGGAGCAGTACTTC
- | TRBJ2-2 | TRBV18 | - | CASSVFTGTPNTGELFF | TGTGCCAGCTCAGTCTTCACCGGGACACCGAACACCGGGGAGCTGTTTTTT
- | TRBJ2-7 | TRBV9 | TRBD1 | CASSVEVGGVEQYF | TGTGCCAGCAGCGTAGAAGTAGGGGGCGTCGAGCAGTACTTC
- | TRBJ2-3 | TRBV30 | - | CAWSNEMVSDTQYF | TGTGCCTGGAGTAATGAGATGGTTTCAGATACGCAGTATTTT
once | TRBJ1-4 | TRBV18 | - | CASSPTGGETEKLFF | TGTGCCAGCTCACCAACTGGAGGGGAAACTGAAAAACTGTTTTTT
- | TRBJ2-7 | TRBV29-1 | TRBD1 | CSVEGTGGYYEQYF | TGCAGCGTTGAGGGGACAGGGGGGTACTACGAGCAGTACTTC
- | TRBJ1-5 | TRBV10-3 | - | CAISESEVLGNQPQHF | TGTGCCATCAGTGAGTCTGAGGTTTTGGGCAATCAGCCCCAGCATTTT
- | TRBJ1-2 | TRBV29-1 | - | CSVEDRGTLYGYTF | TGCAGCGTTGAAGATCGAGGCACCCTCTATGGCTACACCTTC
- | TRBJ1-4 | TRBV27 | - | CASRFRENEKLFF | TGTGCCAGCAGGTTCCGGGAGAATGAAAAACTGTTTTTT
- | TRBJ2-5 | TRBV6-1 | - | CASTGFTETQYF | TGTGCCAGCACCGGGTTTACAGAGACCCAGTACTTC
- | TRBJ2-7 | TRBV19 | TRBD1 | CASSIGTGTYEQYF | TGTGCCAGTAGTATAGGGACAGGGACCTACGAGCAGTACTTC
- | TRBJ2-3 | TRBV7-3 | - | CASSPLGTDTQYF | TGTGCCAGCAGCCCCCTCGGCACAGATACGCAGTATTTT
- | TRBJ2-7 | TRBV18 | - | CASSPSRPWTYEQYF | TGTGCCAGCTCACCGTCCAGGCCGTGGACCTACGAGCAGTACTTC
- | TRBJ1-4 | TRBV19 | TRBD1 | CASTADRGVDEKLFF | TGTGCCAGTACCGCCGACAGGGGAGTTGATGAAAAACTGTTTTTT
- | TRBJ1-1 | TRBV30 | - | CAWSPGGYREAFF | TGTGCCTGGAGTCCTGGGGGGTACAGGGAAGCTTTCTTT
- | TRBJ1-2 | TRBV9 | - | CASSVDRDEGYTF | TGTGCCAGCAGCGTAGACAGGGACGAGGGCTACACCTTC
- | TRBJ1-1 | TRBV28 | TRBD1 | CASSLGQGVRAFF | TGTGCCAGCAGTTTGGGACAGGGGGTAAGAGCTTTCTTT
- | TRBJ2-7 | TRBV27 | TRBD2 | CASSLGAGGRYEQYF | TGTGCCAGCAGTTTAGGGGCGGGAGGCAGGTACGAGCAGTACTTC
- | TRBJ2-7 | TRBV5-1 | - | CASRAGAGGEQYF | TGCGCCAGCAGGGCAGGGGCAGGCGGGGAGCAGTACTTC
- | TRBJ2-2 | TRBV6-5 | - | CASSYLRGFSAGELFF | TGTGCCAGCAGTTACCTGCGGGGTTTTAGTGCCGGGGAGCTGTTTTTT
- | TRBJ1-5 | TRBV6-1 | - | CASSEAYTEPQHF | TGTGCCAGCAGTGAAGCGTATACAGAGCCCCAGCATTTT
- | TRBJ2-2 | TRBV6-1 | - | CAITDGGPLYNTGELFF | TGTGCCATCACTGACGGGGGGCCACTTTATAACACCGGGGAGCTGTTTTTT
- | TRBJ2-1 | TRBV27 | TRBD2 | CASSLSRARLARYNEQFF | TGTGCCAGCAGTTTATCAAGGGCCAGACTAGCCCGCTACAATGAGCAGTTCTTC
- | TRBJ1-5 | TRBV5-8 | - | CASSFEEGQPQHF | TGTGCCAGCAGCTTTGAGGAGGGCCAGCCCCAGCATTTT
- | TRBJ1-1 | TRBV4-1 | TRBD1 | CASSQGTGANTEAFF | TGCGCCAGCAGCCAGGGGACAGGGGCTAACACTGAAGCTTTCTTT
- | TRBJ2-1 | TRBV11-2 | TRBD2 | CASSFGTSGVAEQFF | TGTGCCAGCAGCTTCGGGACTAGCGGGGTGGCTGAGCAGTTCTTC
- | TRBJ1-1 | TRBV18 | TRBD1 | CASSPLTGGWTEAFF | TGTGCCAGCTCACCACTAACAGGGGGGTGGACTGAAGCTTTCTTT
- | TRBJ1-5 | TRBV4-2 | - | CASSQDDQPQHF | TGTGCCAGCAGCCAAGACGATCAGCCCCAGCATTTT
- | TRBJ1-2 | TRBV28 | - | CASSLKQARYGYTF | TGTGCCAGCAGTTTAAAACAGGCTCGCTATGGCTACACCTTC
- | TRBJ1-3 | TRBV9 | - | CASSVEPSSGNTIYF | TGTGCCAGCAGCGTAGAACCGAGCTCTGGAAACACCATATATTTT
- | TRBJ2-7 | TRBV19 | - | CASSIASGTLTLEQYF | TGTGCCAGTAGTATAGCTTCCGGGACACTGACCCTCGAGCAGTACTTC
- | TRBJ2-1 | TRBV10-3 | TRBD2 | CAIRGPGLAGPSSYNEQFF | TGTGCCATCAGAGGTCCGGGACTAGCGGGCCCGAGCTCCTACAATGAGCAGTTCTTC
- | TRBJ2-3 | TRBV10-3 | TRBD2 | CAIRKAGSTDTQYF | TGTGCCATCAGGAAAGCGGGGAGCACAGATACGCAGTATTTT
- | TRBJ2-5 | TRBV5-1 | - | CASSFLEETQYF | TGCGCCAGCAGCTTCCTAGAGGAGACCCAGTACTTC
- | TRBJ2-3 | TRBV7-2 | TRBD1 | CASSRLSPGTGDTQYF | TGTGCCAGCAGCCGACTTAGCCCCGGGACAGGAGATACGCAGTATTTT
- | TRBJ2-3 | TRBV4-1 | - | CASSQVERNPTDTQYF | TGCGCCAGCAGCCAAGTGGAGCGTAACCCCACAGATACGCAGTATTTT
- | TRBJ1-2 | TRBV29-1 | - | CSVQAPPGYGYTF | TGCAGCGTTCAAGCACCGCCGGGCTATGGCTACACCTTC
- | TRBJ2-1 | TRBV19 | TRBD2 | CASSIAGGNNEQFF | TGTGCCAGTAGTATAGCGGGGGGGAACAATGAGCAGTTCTTC
- | TRBJ1-5 | TRBV19 | - | CASTGTKGQPQHF | TGTGCCAGTACCGGGACAAAGGGCCAGCCCCAGCATTTT
- | TRBJ1-1 | TRBV5-1 | - | CASSSTGPAFF | TGCGCCAGCAGCTCCACAGGGCCAGCTTTCTTT
- | TRBJ2-4 | TRBV2 | TRBD1 | CASVHPGQARNIQYF | TGTGCCAGCGTCCATCCGGGACAGGCGAGAAACATTCAGTACTTC